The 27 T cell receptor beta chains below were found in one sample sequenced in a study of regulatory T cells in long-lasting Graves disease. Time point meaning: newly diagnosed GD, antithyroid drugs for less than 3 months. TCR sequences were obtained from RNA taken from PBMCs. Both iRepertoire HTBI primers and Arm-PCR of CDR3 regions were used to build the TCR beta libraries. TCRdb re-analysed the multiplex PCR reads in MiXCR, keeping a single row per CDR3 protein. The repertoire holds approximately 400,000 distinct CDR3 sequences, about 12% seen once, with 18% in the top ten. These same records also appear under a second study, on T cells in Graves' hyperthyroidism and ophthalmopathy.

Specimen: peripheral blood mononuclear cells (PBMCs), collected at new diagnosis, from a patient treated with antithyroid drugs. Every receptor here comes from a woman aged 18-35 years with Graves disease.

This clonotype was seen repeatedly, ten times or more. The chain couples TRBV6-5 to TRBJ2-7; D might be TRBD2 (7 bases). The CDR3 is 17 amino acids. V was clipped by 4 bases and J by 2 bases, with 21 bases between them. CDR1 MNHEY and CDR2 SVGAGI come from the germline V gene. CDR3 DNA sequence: TGTGCCAGCAGTTTTCCCTCTGGGGGGGCTAACCCCTACGAGCAGTACTTC. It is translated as CASSFPSGGANPYEQYF.

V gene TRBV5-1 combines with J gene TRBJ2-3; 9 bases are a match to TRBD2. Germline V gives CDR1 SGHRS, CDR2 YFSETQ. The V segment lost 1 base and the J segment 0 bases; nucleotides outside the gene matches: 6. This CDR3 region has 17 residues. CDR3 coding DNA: TGCGCCAGCAGCTTGTTTGGTAGCGGGGGCAGCACAGATACGCAGTATTTT. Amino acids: CASSLFGSGGSTDTQYF.

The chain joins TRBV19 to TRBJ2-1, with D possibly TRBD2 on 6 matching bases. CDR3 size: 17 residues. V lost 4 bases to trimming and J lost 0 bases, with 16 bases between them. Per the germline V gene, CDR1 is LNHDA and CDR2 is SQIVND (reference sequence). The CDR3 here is CASSRPAGSVSYNEQFF. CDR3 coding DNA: TGTGCCAGTAGTAGGCCAGCGGGTTCGGTCTCCTACAATGAGCAGTTCTTC.

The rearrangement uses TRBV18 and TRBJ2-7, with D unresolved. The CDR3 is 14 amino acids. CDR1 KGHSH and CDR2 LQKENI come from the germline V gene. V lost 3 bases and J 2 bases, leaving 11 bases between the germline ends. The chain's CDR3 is CASSPRRATYEQYF. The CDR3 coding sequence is TGTGCCAGCTCACCTCGTCGGGCAACCTACGAGCAGTACTTC.

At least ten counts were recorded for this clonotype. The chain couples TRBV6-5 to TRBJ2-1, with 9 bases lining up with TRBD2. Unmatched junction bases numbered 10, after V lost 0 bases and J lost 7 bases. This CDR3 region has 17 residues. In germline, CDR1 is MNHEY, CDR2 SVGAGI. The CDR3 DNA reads TGTGCCAGCAGTTACTCTCCGGCTAGCGGGATTCGTAATGAGCAGTTCTTC. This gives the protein CASSYSPASGIRNEQFF.

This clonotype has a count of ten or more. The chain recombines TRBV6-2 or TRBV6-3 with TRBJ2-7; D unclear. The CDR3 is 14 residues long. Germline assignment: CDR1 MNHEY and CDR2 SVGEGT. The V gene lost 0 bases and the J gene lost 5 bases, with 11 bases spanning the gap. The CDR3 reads CASSYSSAMHEQYF. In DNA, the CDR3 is TGTGCCAGCAGTTACTCGTCGGCTATGCACGAGCAGTACTTC.

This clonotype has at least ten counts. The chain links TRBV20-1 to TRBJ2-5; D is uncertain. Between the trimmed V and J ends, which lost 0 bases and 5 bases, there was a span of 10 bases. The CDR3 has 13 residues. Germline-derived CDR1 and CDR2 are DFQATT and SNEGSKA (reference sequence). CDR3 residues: CSARDRQFETQYF. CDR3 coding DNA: TGCAGTGCTAGAGATCGTCAATTTGAGACCCAGTACTTC.

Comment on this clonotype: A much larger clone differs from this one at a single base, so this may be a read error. The CDR3 DNA reads TGTGCCATCACCCCAACGCGAGAATACTCTGGAAACACCATATATTTT. Translation gives CAITPTREYSGNTIYF. The rearrangement joins TRBV6-1 to TRBJ1-3; D not resolved. The CDR3 is 16 amino acids. Trimming pared 10 bases from V and 0 bases from J, leaving 19 bases between. Germline V CDR1 and CDR2: MNHNS, SASEGT.

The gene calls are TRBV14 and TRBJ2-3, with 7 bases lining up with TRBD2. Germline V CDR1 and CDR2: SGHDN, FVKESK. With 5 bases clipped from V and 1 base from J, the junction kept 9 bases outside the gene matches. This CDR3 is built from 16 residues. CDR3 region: CASSFRAGRRTDTQYF. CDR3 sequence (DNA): TGTGCCAGCAGCTTTCGAGCGGGGAGACGCACAGATACGCAGTATTTT.

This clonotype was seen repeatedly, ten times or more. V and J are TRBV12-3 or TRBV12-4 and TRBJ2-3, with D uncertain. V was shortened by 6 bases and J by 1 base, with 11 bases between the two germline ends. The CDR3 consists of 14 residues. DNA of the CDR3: TGTGCCAGCAGCCCGTTTTCGCGCACAGATACGCAGTATTTT. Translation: CASSPFSRTDTQYF.

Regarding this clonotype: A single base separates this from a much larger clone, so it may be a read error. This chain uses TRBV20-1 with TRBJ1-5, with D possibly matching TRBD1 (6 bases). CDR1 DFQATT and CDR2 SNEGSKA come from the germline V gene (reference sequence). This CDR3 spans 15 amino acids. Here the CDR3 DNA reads TGCAGTGTTAGACGGGGCTGGGGGGCCAATCAGCCCCAGCATTTT. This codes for CSVRRGWGANQPQHF.

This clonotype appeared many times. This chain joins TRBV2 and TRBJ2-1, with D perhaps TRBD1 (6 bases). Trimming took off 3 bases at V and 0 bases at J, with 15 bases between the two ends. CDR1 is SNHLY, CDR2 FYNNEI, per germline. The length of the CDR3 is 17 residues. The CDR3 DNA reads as TGTGCCAGCAGTGATGTAGGGGGTCTGAACTCCTACAATGAGCAGTTCTTC. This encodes CASSDVGGLNSYNEQFF.

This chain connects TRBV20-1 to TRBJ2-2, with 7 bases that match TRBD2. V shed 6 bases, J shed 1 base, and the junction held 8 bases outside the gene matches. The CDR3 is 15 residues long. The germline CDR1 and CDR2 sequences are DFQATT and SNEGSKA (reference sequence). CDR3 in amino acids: CSAPRPGGNTGELFF. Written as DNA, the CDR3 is TGCAGTGCCCCGAGACCGGGGGGGAACACCGGGGAGCTGTTTTTT.

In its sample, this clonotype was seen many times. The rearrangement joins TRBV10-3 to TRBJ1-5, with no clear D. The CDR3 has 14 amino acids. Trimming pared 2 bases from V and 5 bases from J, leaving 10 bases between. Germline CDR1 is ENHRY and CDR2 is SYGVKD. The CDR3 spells CAISEGQFHQPQHF. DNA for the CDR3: TGTGCCATCAGTGAGGGGCAGTTCCATCAGCCCCAGCATTTT.

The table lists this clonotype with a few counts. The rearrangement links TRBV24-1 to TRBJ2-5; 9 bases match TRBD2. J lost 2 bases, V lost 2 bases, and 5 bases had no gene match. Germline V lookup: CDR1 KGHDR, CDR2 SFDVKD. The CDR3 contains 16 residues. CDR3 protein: CATSDSASGKQETQYF. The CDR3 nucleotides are TGTGCCACCAGTGATTCGGCTAGCGGGAAGCAAGAGACCCAGTACTTC.

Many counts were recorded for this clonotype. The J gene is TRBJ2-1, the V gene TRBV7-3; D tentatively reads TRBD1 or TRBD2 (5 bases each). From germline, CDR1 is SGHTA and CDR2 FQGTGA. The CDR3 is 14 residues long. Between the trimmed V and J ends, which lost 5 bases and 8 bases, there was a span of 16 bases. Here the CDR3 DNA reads TGTGCCAGCAGCCCCTTCAATAGGGGAGATGAGCAGTTCTTC. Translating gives CASSPFNRGDEQFF.

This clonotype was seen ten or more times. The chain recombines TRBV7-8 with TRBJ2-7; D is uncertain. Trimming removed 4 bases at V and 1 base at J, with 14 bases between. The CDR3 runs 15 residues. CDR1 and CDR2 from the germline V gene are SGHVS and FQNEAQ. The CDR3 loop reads CASSSGYGFSYEQYV. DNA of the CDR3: TGTGCCAGCAGCTCAGGTTACGGGTTTTCCTACGAGCAGTACGTC.

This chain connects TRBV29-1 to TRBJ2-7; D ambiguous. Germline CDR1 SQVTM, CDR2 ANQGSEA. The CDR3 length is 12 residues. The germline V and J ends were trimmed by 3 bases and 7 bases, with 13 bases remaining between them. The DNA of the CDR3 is TGCAGCGTTGAGGAGATCCAAGGGGAGCAGTACTTC. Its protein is CSVEEIQGEQYF.

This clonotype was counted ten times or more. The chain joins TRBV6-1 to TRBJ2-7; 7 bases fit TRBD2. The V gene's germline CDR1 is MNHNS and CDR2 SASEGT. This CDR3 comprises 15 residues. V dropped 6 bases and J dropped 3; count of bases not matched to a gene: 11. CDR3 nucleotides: TGTGCCAGCAGGGAGGGCGGGGGAGCGCGCTACGAGCAGTACGTC. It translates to CASREGGGARYEQYV.

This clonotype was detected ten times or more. This CDR3 reads CSAPMGLAGPFF. CDR3 DNA: TGCAGTGCTCCCATGGGGCTAGCGGGGCCGTTCTTC. The V call is TRBV20-1, the J call TRBJ2-1, with 9 positions matching TRBD2. Unmatched junction bases numbered 11, after V lost 5 bases and J lost 15 bases. This CDR3 is built from 12 residues. Germline CDR1 reads DFQATT; CDR2 reads SNEGSKA (reference sequence).

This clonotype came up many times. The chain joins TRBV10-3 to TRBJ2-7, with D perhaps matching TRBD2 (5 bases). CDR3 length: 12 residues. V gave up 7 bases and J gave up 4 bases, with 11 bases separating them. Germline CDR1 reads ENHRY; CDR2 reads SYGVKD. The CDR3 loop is CAIMNGDYEQYF. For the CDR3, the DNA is TGTGCCATCATGAACGGGGATTACGAGCAGTACTTC.

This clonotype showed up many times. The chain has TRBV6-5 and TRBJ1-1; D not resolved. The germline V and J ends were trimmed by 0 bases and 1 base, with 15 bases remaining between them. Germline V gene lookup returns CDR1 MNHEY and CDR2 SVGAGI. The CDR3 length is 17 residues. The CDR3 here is CASSYSTTGKENTEAFF. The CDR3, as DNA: TGTGCCAGCAGTTACTCAACGACTGGGAAGGAGAACACTGAAGCTTTCTTT.

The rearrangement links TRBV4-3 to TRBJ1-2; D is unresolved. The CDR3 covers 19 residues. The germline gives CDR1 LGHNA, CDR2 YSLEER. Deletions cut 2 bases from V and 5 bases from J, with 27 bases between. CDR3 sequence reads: CASSQRWLFQAATAYGYTF. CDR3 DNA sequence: TGCGCCAGCAGCCAAAGATGGTTGTTTCAGGCCGCGACGGCGTATGGCTACACCTTC.

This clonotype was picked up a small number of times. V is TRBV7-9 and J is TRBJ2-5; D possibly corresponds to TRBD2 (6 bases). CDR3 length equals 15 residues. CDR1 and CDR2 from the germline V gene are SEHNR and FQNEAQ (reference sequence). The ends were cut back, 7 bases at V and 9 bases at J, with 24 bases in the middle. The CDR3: CASTLTGRARRAQYF. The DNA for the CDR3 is TGTGCCAGCACCCTCACCGGGCGGGCGCGGAGGGCCCAGTACTTC. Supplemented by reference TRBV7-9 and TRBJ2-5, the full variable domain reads DTGVSQNPRHKITKRGQNVTFRCDPISEHNRLYWYRQTLGQGPEFLTYFQNEAQLEKSRLLSDRFSAERPKGSFSTLEIQRTEQGDSAMYLCASTLTGRARRAQYFGPGTRLLVL.

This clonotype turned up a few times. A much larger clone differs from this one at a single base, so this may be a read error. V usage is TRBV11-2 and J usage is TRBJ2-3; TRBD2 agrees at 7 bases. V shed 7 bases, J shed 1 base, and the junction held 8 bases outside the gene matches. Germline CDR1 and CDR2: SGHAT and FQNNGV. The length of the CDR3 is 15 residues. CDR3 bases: TGTGCCAGCATCCGCGCGGGGGTTCGCACAGATACGCAGTATTTT. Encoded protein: CASIRAGVRTDTQYF.

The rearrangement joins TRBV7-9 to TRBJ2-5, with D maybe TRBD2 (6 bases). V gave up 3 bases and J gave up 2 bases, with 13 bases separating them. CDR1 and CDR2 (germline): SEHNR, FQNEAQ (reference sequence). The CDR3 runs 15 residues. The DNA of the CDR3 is TGTGCCAGCAGCTTTTTAGTAGCGGTACAAGAGACCCAGTACTTC. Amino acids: CASSFLVAVQETQYF. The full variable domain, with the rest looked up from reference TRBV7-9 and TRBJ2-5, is DTGVSQNPRHKITKRGQNVTFRCDPISEHNRLYWYRQTLGQGPEFLTYFQNEAQLEKSRLLSDRFSAERPKGSFSTLEIQRTEQGDSAMYLCASSFLVAVQETQYFGPGTRLLVL.

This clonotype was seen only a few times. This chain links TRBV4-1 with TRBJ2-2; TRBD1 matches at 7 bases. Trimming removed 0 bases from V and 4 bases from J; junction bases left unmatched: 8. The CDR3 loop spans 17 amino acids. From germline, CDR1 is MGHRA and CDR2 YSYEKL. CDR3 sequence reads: CASSQDPWTGITGELFF. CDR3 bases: TGCGCCAGCAGCCAAGATCCCTGGACAGGTATCACCGGGGAGCTGTTTTTT.